One sample yielded the 17 T cell receptor beta chains listed below, sequenced in a study of T cell changes during pregnancy in multiple sclerosis. The assay was immunoSEQ multiplex PCR, and TCRdb's table has in-frame clones only and misses some. The sample holds about 32,000 clones; nearly 90% are singletons and the top ten take around 10%. Here the sequenced sample was CD8+ T cells from peripheral blood mononuclear cells, taken in the third trimester of pregnancy. These TCRs come from a female donor with multiple sclerosis, enrolled in a pregnancy study.

The gene calls are TRBV9 and TRBJ1-5, with D uncertain. The CDR3 totals 14 residues. Germline V CDR1 and CDR2: SGDLS, YYNGEE. Trimming left V 0 bases short and J 6 bases short, with 10 bases between. CDR3 nucleotides: TGTGCCAGCAGCGTAGGGGCTACTGGTCAGCCCCAGCATTTT. It is translated as CASSVGATGQPQHF.

The gene calls are TRBV5-4 and TRBJ2-2; D may be TRBD1 (6 bases). Per germline, CDR1 SGHNT and CDR2 YYREEE (reference sequence). V was pared by 1 base and J by 5 bases, with 9 bases between. The CDR3 is 14 amino acids. The CDR3 spells CASSLRTVTGELFF. CDR3 DNA sequence: TGTGCCAGCAGCTTGAGGACAGTTACCGGGGAGCTGTTTTTT.

The V and J genes are TRBV6-1 and TRBJ2-2, with 9 bases lining up with TRBD2. Germline loops: CDR1 MNHNS, CDR2 SASEGT. The CDR3 spans 18 residues. After removal of 3 bases from V and 0 bases from J, the junction contained 8 bases not matched to a gene. CDR3 protein: CASSDRVASGANTGELFF. CDR3 nucleotide sequence: TGTGCCAGCAGTGATAGGGTGGCTAGCGGGGCGAACACCGGGGAGCTGTTTTTT.

This chain links TRBV6-1 with TRBJ2-7; a weak D match, TRBD1 (6 bases). V gave up 8 bases and J gave up 2 bases, with 16 bases separating them. The V gene's germline CDR1 is MNHNS and CDR2 SASEGT. The CDR3 has 14 amino acids. CDR3 residues: CASCFPGQAYEQYF. Written as DNA, the CDR3 is TGTGCCAGCTGTTTCCCGGGACAAGCCTACGAGCAGTACTTC.

The rearrangement joins TRBV2 to TRBJ2-1; no clear D. CDR1 is SNHLY, CDR2 FYNNEI, per germline. The V gene lost 8 bases and the J gene lost 6 bases, with 14 bases spanning the gap. The CDR3 has 13 residues. CDR3 sequence reads: CASGATLGNEQFF. DNA for the CDR3: TGTGCCAGCGGTGCTACCCTCGGCAATGAGCAGTTCTTC.

V and J are TRBV29-1 and TRBJ2-3, with TRBD2 as a possible D gene (7 bases). Germline CDR1 SQVTM, CDR2 ANQGSEA. The CDR3 is made up of 15 amino acids. Trimming stripped 6 bases from V and 3 bases from J, with 19 bases between. CDR3 coding DNA: TGCAGCGTGGGGGGGGGCGGGAACCCGACAGATACGCAGTATTTT. Its translation: CSVGGGGNPTDTQYF.

The chain couples TRBV6-5 to TRBJ2-7; D gene uncertain. The CDR3 contains 13 residues. V lost 0 bases to trimming and J lost 3 bases, with 6 bases between them. Looked up from germline, CDR1 is MNHEY and CDR2 is SVGAGI. This chain's CDR3 is CASSYSRGYEQYF. The CDR3 bases are TGTGCCAGCAGTTACTCCCGCGGCTACGAGCAGTACTTC.

DNA for the CDR3: TGTGCCAGCAAAGGGGCGGGAGGGCCCTACGAGCAGTACTTC. It codes for CASKGAGGPYEQYF. This chain uses TRBV27 with TRBJ2-7, with TRBD2 matching over 9 bases. J lost 2 bases, V lost 7 bases, and 6 bases had no gene match. The germline gives CDR1 MNHEY, CDR2 SMNVEV (reference sequence). The CDR3 is made up of 14 amino acids.

V usage is TRBV7-9 and J usage is TRBJ1-1; TRBD1 agrees at 7 bases. The CDR3 is 12 residues long. CDR1 and CDR2 from the germline V gene are SEHNR and FQNEAQ (reference sequence). The ends lost 5 bases at V and 9 bases at J; junction bases unmatched: 6. The CDR3: CASSKPGQQAFF. CDR3 DNA: TGTGCCAGCAGCAAACCGGGACAGCAAGCTTTCTTT.

V gene TRBV20-1 combines with J gene TRBJ2-1; 7 bases align to TRBD2. This CDR3 region has 11 residues. Germline V lookup: CDR1 DFQATT, CDR2 SNEGSKA (reference sequence). Trimming took 3 bases from V and 12 from J; bases not matched to a gene: 5. Here the CDR3 DNA reads TGCAGTGCTAGTTTGCCGGGAGGGCAGTTCTTC. It specifies CSASLPGGQFF.

J is TRBJ1-5 and V is TRBV18, with D possibly TRBD1 on 5 matching bases. The V end lost 2 bases, the J end lost 5 bases, and 16 bases lay between the germline ends. Germline V gene data show CDR1 as KGHSH and CDR2 as LQKENI. The CDR3 covers 16 residues. CDR3 in DNA: TGTGCCAGCTCACCAGAAGGGGCCAATTCATATCAGCCCCAGCATTTT. It codes for CASSPEGANSYQPQHF.

The chain recombines TRBV28 with TRBJ1-6; 7 positions match TRBD1. CDR1 and CDR2 (germline): MDHEN, SYDVKM. The ends lost 2 bases at V and 7 bases at J; junction bases unmatched: 8. This CDR3 contains 16 residues. CDR3 DNA: TGTGCCAGCAGTTTAGGATTGGGACAGAGAAATTCACCCCTCCACTTT. This encodes CASSLGLGQRNSPLHF.

The CDR3 sequence is CASSFTGAYGYTF. For the CDR3, the DNA is TGTGCCAGCAGCTTTACAGGGGCTTATGGCTACACCTTC. This chain uses TRBV27 with TRBJ1-2; TRBD1 matches at 7 bases. CDR1 and CDR2 from the germline V gene are MNHEY and SMNVEV (reference sequence). The CDR3 is made up of 13 amino acids. V shed 6 bases, J shed 5 bases, and the junction held 6 bases outside the gene matches.

This clone occurred once. This sequence joins TRBV6-5 and TRBJ2-7, with 7 positions matching TRBD1. CDR3 size: 13 residues. Germline assignment: CDR1 MNHEY and CDR2 SVGAGI. The junction had 8 bases not matched to a gene; V was cut back by 5 bases and J by 7 bases. The CDR3 bases are TGTGCCAGCAGTACGAACAGGGGCCAGGAGCAGTACTTC. It encodes CASSTNRGQEQYF.

The rearrangement uses TRBV15 and TRBJ1-5; unclear D gene. Germline V CDR1 and CDR2: LNHNV, YYDKDF (reference sequence). The V end lost 5 bases, the J end lost 3 bases, and 5 bases lay between the germline ends. CDR3 size: 12 residues. The CDR3 DNA reads TGTGCCACCAGCCGGGACAATCAGCCCCAGCATTTT. Its translation: CATSRDNQPQHF.

The chain combines TRBV7-9 with TRBJ2-2, with D unresolved. Looked up from germline, CDR1 is SEHNR and CDR2 is FQNEAQ (reference sequence). Trimming took off 5 bases at V and 7 bases at J, with 14 bases between the two ends. The CDR3 is 14 amino acids. CDR3 bases: TGTGCCAGCAGCCCCCCGACTCTTAGCGGGGAGCTGTTTTTT. Translated: CASSPPTLSGELFF. Full variable domain (rest looked up from reference TRBV7-9 and TRBJ2-2): DTGVSQNPRHKITKRGQNVTFRCDPISEHNRLYWYRQTLGQGPEFLTYFQNEAQLEKSRLLSDRFSAERPKGSFSTLEIQRTEQGDSAMYLCASSPPTLSGELFFGEGSRLTVL.

The chain employs TRBV5-1 and TRBJ1-2; 9 bases match TRBD1. The CDR3 sequence is 14 residues long. Germline V gives CDR1 SGHRS, CDR2 YFSETQ. V shed 7 bases and J 3 bases; nucleotides not matched to a gene: 7. CDR3 coding DNA: TGCGCCAGCCGCCGGGACAGGGAAGACTATGGCTACACCTTC. Its protein is CASRRDREDYGYTF. Using reference TRBV5-1 and TRBJ1-2 for the parts outside the CDR3, the full variable domain is KAGVTQTPRYLIKTRGQQVTLSCSPISGHRSVSWYQQTPGQGLQFLFEYFSETQRNKGNFPGRFSGRQFSNSRSEMNVSTLELGDSALYLCASRRDREDYGYTFGSGTRLTVV.